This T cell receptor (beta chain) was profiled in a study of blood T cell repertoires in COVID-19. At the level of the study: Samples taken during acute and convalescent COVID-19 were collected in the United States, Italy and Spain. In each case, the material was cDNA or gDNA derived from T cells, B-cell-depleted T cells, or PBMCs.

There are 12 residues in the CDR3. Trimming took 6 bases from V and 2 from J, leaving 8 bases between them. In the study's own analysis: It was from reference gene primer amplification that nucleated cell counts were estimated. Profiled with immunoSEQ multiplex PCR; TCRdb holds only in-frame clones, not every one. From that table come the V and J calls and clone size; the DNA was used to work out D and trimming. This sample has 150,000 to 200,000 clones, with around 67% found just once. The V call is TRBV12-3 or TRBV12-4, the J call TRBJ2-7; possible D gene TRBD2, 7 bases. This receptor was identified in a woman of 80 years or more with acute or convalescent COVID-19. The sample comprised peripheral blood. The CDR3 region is CASRGGPYEQYF. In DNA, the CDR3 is TGTGCCAGCAGGGGGGGGCCCTACGAGCAGTACTTC.